Listed here are 24 T cell receptor beta chains from one sample, sequenced in a study of cytomegalovirus exposure and HLA in healthy donors. 60 Vbeta and 13 Jbeta primers were used in PCR. Libraries were prepared by immunoSEQ multiplex PCR; TCRdb keeps only in-frame clonotypes and omits some of them. This sample yields about 160,000 clones, of which 70% to 80% are seen a single time; under 2% belongs to the top ten. Sequenced input: PBMCs. These receptors all come from a man aged 40-49 years in good health and CMV-seronegative.

The rearrangement uses TRBV27 and TRBJ2-2, with TRBD1 as a possible D gene (5 bases). The germline V and J ends were trimmed by 3 bases and 7 bases, with 12 bases remaining between them. CDR1 MNHEY and CDR2 SMNVEV come from the germline V gene (reference sequence). CDR3 length equals 14 residues. This CDR3 is CASSFGQGLGELFF. The CDR3 region has the DNA TGTGCCAGCAGTTTCGGGCAGGGCCTCGGGGAGCTGTTTTTT.

CDR3 in DNA: TGTGCCAGCGGGGCTGGAAGGGGAGAGACCCAGTACTTC. Its translation is CASGAGRGETQYF. This chain links TRBV14 with TRBJ2-5, with D perhaps matching TRBD1 (5 bases). Germline CDR1 is SGHDN and CDR2 is FVKESK. V lost 8 bases to trimming and J lost 4 bases, with 14 bases between them. The CDR3 is 13 residues long.

V gene TRBV18 combines with J gene TRBJ1-5; 7 bases are a match to TRBD1. The CDR3 consists of 15 residues. Germline V gives CDR1 KGHSH, CDR2 LQKENI. Trimming removed 4 bases from V and 2 bases from J; junction bases left unmatched: 5. DNA for the CDR3: TGTGCCAGCTCACAATCCGGGACAGGCAATCAGCCCCAGCATTTT. It yields the protein CASSQSGTGNQPQHF.

V and J are TRBV19 and TRBJ1-2; 9 positions agree with TRBD1. The CDR3 loop spans 14 amino acids. Germline CDR1 reads LNHDA; CDR2 reads SQIVND (reference sequence). The ends lost 4 bases at V and 6 bases at J; junction bases unmatched: 6. CDR3 nucleotide sequence: TGTGCCAGTAGTACCGGACAGGGGCGGGATGGCTACACCTTC. Translating it yields CASSTGQGRDGYTF.

The rearrangement uses TRBV18 and TRBJ2-4, with D possibly matching TRBD1 (6 bases). The V gene's germline CDR1 is KGHSH and CDR2 LQKENI. Trimming removed 2 bases at V and 12 bases at J, with 14 bases between. This CDR3 is built from 13 residues. CDR3 DNA: TGTGCCAGCTCACCAACGGGAATGGACAGTCAGTACTTC. This encodes CASSPTGMDSQYF.

This chain uses TRBV7-3 with TRBJ2-2, with TRBD1 matching over 7 bases. The V gene end was trimmed by 5 bases and the J gene end by 1 base; junction bases not matched to a gene: 4. CDR1 SGHTA and CDR2 FQGTGA come from the germline V gene. This CDR3 has 15 amino acids. The CDR3 loop is CASSPTGENTGELFF. The CDR3 bases are TGTGCCAGCAGCCCTACAGGGGAGAACACCGGGGAGCTGTTTTTT. The full variable domain, in which reference TRBV7-3 and TRBJ2-2 provide the parts outside the CDR3, is GAGVSQTPSNKVTEKGKYVELRCDPISGHTALYWYRQSLGQGPEFLIYFQGTGAADDSGLPNDRFFAVRPEGSVSTLKIQRTERGDSAVYLCASSPTGENTGELFFGEGSRLTVL.

J is TRBJ2-2 and V is TRBV6-5; D possibly corresponds to TRBD2 (6 bases). In germline, CDR1 is MNHEY, CDR2 SVGAGI. The V gene lost 6 bases and the J gene lost 4 bases, with 12 bases spanning the gap. This CDR3 spans 14 amino acids. The CDR3: CASSRTTGTGELFF. CDR3 DNA sequence: TGTGCCAGCAGCCGGACTACGGGCACCGGGGAGCTGTTTTTT.

V gene TRBV11-3 combines with J gene TRBJ2-7, with D maybe TRBD1 (7 bases). With 8 bases removed from V and 3 bases from J, the gap between germline ends came to 26 bases. The CDR3 totals 17 residues. Germline assignment: CDR1 SGHNT and CDR2 YENEEA. CDR3 loop: CASPFMRRDRAFYEQYV. CDR3 nucleotide sequence: TGTGCCAGCCCCTTTATGCGGCGGGACAGAGCATTCTACGAGCAGTACGTC.

V usage is TRBV2 and J usage is TRBJ2-7; 7 nucleotides line up with TRBD2. Germline trimming cut 3 bases from V and 2 bases from J; bases unmatched to any gene: 7. Germline V gives CDR1 SNHLY, CDR2 FYNNEI. The CDR3 has 15 amino acids. CDR3 nucleotides: TGTGCCAGCAGTGAGAGTCTAGCGGAAGCCTACGAGCAGTACGTC. Its protein is CASSESLAEAYEQYV.

In this sample, this clone turned up a few times. The chain links TRBV28 to TRBJ2-1; TRBD2 is a possible D gene (6 bases). This CDR3 comprises 15 residues. Germline CDR1 and CDR2: MDHEN and SYDVKM. Trimming took 6 bases from V and 3 from J, leaving 15 bases between them. In DNA form, the CDR3 reads TGTGCCAGCAGCGATTTCGGGGGTAACTACAATGAGCAGTTCTTC. Protein product: CASSDFGGNYNEQFF.

The chain has TRBV11-3 and TRBJ2-1; 8 bases align to TRBD2. V was clipped by 11 bases and J by 6 bases; unmatched bases: 15. CDR1 and CDR2 from the germline V gene are SGHNT and YENEEA. This CDR3 contains 15 residues. CDR3 DNA sequence: TGTGCCTCCTCCCCCATGACTAGCGCAATCAATGAGCAGTTCTTC. Amino acids: CASSPMTSAINEQFF.

This clone was seen once. J is TRBJ2-7 and V is TRBV21-1; TRBD1 is the table's D call and was not checked against the DNA. TRBV21-1 is designated a pseudogene. This CDR3 has 14 residues. The CDR3 DNA reads as TGTGCCAGCACCTCGACAGGAAGCTCCTACGAGCAGTACGTC. This translates into CASTSTGSSYEQYV.

A single count supports this clone. The chain links TRBV15 to TRBJ2-1; maybe TRBD2 (5 bases). The CDR3 covers 15 residues. The V end was cut by 5 bases, the J end by 8 bases, with 19 bases between. Germline V gene sequence: CDR1 LNHNV, CDR2 YYDKDF (reference sequence). CDR3 nucleotides: TGTGCCACCAGCGGACTTCTCACTAGTCTTCATGAGCAGTTCTTC. It encodes CATSGLLTSLHEQFF.

This clone was counted once. The chain carries TRBV4-1 and TRBJ1-2; a weak D match, TRBD1 (5 bases). CDR1 is MGHRA, CDR2 YSYEKL, per germline. CDR3 length: 16 amino acids. V lost 2 bases and J lost 1, with 14 bases in between. In nucleotides, the CDR3 is TGCGCCAGCAGCCAATTCCTGCAGGGATTTAACTATGGCTACACCTTC. The encoded protein is CASSQFLQGFNYGYTF.

J is TRBJ1-1 and V is TRBV5-4; D might be TRBD1 (5 bases). V was trimmed by 4 bases and J by 0 bases, leaving 10 bases between them. Germline V gene data show CDR1 as SGHNT and CDR2 as YYREEE (reference sequence). CDR3 length: 14 residues. The CDR3 coding sequence is TGTGCCAGCAGCCCCCAGGGTCTGAACACTGAAGCTTTCTTT. The encoded protein is CASSPQGLNTEAFF. Filled out from reference TRBV5-4 and TRBJ1-1, the complete variable domain reads ETGVTQSPTHLIKTRGQQVTLRCSSQSGHNTVSWYQQALGQGPQFIFQYYREEENGRGNFPPRFSGLQFPNYSSELNVNALELDDSALYLCASSPQGLNTEAFFGQGTRLTVV.

The chain has TRBV11-3 and TRBJ2-5, with TRBD2 matching 14 bases. The CDR3 is made up of 16 amino acids. After removal of 4 bases from V and 4 bases from J, the junction contained 5 bases not matched to a gene. Germline loops: CDR1 SGHNT, CDR2 YENEEA. CDR3 DNA sequence: TGTGCCAGCAGCTCAGGGACTAGCGGGAGAGGAGAGACCCAGTACTTC. The encoded protein is CASSSGTSGRGETQYF. The variable domain in full, with the rest retrieved from reference TRBV11-3 and TRBJ2-5, is EAGVVQSPRYKIIEKKQPVAFWCNPISGHNTLYWYLQNLGQGPELLIRYENEEAVDDSQLPKDRFSAERLKGVDSTLKIQPAELGDSAVYLCASSSGTSGRGETQYFGPGTRLLVL.

The chain is built from TRBV5-1 and TRBJ1-1; 8 nucleotides match TRBD1. Per germline, CDR1 SGHRS and CDR2 YFSETQ. The V segment lost 4 bases and the J segment 7 bases; nucleotides outside the gene matches: 6. The CDR3 length is 13 residues. The CDR3 DNA sequence: TGCGCCAGCAGCCCGGACAGGGCATTTGAAGCTTTCTTT. Protein product: CASSPDRAFEAFF.

In this sample, this clone turned up once. V gene TRBV7-9 combines with J gene TRBJ2-1; TRBD2 agrees at 8 bases. Germline trimming cut 5 bases from V and 0 bases from J; bases unmatched to any gene: 15. This CDR3 region has 19 residues. CDR1 and CDR2 from the germline V gene are SEHNR and FQNEAQ (reference sequence). CDR3 DNA: TGTGCCAGCAGCCCCCGATCTACCCGGGAGGGTAGCTCCTACAATGAGCAGTTCTTC. It is translated as CASSPRSTREGSSYNEQFF.

A single count supports this clone. The V call is TRBV5-5, the J call TRBJ2-7; TRBD1 matches 9 bases. Germline CDR1 and CDR2: SGHKS and YYEKEE (reference sequence). The CDR3 runs 14 residues. Unmatched junction bases numbered 5, after V lost 2 bases and J lost 5 bases. The CDR3 loop reads CASSLRTGENEQYF. CDR3 bases: TGTGCCAGCAGCTTACGGACAGGGGAGAACGAGCAGTACTTC.

Only one count was recorded for this clone. In DNA form, the CDR3 reads TGTGCCAGCAGCTCAAGACCCCAGGGCGATGAGCAGTTCTTC. Translated, it gives CASSSRPQGDEQFF. The J gene is TRBJ2-1, the V gene TRBV9; perhaps TRBD1 as D (5 bases). The ends were cut back, 4 bases at V and 8 bases at J, with 16 bases in the middle. Germline assignment: CDR1 SGDLS and CDR2 YYNGEE. The length of the CDR3 is 14 residues.

The rearrangement links TRBV27 to TRBJ2-3; 7 bases line up with TRBD1. V was pared by 5 bases and J by 3 bases, with 8 bases of the junction left unmatched. Germline V gene lookup returns CDR1 MNHEY and CDR2 SMNVEV (reference sequence). The CDR3 totals 15 residues. CDR3 nucleotides: TGTGCCAGCAGTCCACAGGGGAGAGTGACAGATACGCAGTATTTT. Translation: CASSPQGRVTDTQYF.

This CDR3 is CASSLGAGVTYNEQFF. The CDR3 DNA reads TGCGCCAGCAGCTTGGGTGCGGGAGTAACCTACAATGAGCAGTTCTTC. The chain couples TRBV5-1 to TRBJ2-1, with 7 bases lining up with TRBD2. Germline loops: CDR1 SGHRS, CDR2 YFSETQ. V shed 0 bases, J shed 2 bases, and the junction held 5 bases outside the gene matches. CDR3 length: 16 residues. The entire variable domain, with the rest obtained from reference TRBV5-1 and TRBJ2-1, is as follows: KAGVTQTPRYLIKTRGQQVTLSCSPISGHRSVSWYQQTPGQGLQFLFEYFSETQRNKGNFPGRFSGRQFSNSRSEMNVSTLELGDSALYLCASSLGAGVTYNEQFFGPGTRLTVL.

The J gene is TRBJ1-1, the V gene TRBV27; D is undetermined. The CDR3 has 17 amino acids. The germline V gene encodes CDR1 MNHEY and CDR2 SMNVEV (reference sequence). Trimming pared 2 bases from V and 0 bases from J, leaving 16 bases between. CDR3 DNA sequence: TGTGCCAGCAGTTTAACGGGTTGGGTAGGATTGAACACTGAAGCTTTCTTT. Its protein product is CASSLTGWVGLNTEAFF.

V is TRBV30 and J is TRBJ2-1; 11 nucleotides match TRBD1. Trimming at V came to 5 bases and at J to 7 bases, leaving 7 bases not matched to a gene. The germline V gene encodes CDR1 GTSNPN and CDR2 SVGIG (reference sequence). The CDR3 is made up of 14 amino acids. The CDR3 DNA reads as TGTGCCTGGGGCTGGACAGGGGGCTTGAATGAGCAGTTCTTC. Amino acid sequence: CAWGWTGGLNEQFF.